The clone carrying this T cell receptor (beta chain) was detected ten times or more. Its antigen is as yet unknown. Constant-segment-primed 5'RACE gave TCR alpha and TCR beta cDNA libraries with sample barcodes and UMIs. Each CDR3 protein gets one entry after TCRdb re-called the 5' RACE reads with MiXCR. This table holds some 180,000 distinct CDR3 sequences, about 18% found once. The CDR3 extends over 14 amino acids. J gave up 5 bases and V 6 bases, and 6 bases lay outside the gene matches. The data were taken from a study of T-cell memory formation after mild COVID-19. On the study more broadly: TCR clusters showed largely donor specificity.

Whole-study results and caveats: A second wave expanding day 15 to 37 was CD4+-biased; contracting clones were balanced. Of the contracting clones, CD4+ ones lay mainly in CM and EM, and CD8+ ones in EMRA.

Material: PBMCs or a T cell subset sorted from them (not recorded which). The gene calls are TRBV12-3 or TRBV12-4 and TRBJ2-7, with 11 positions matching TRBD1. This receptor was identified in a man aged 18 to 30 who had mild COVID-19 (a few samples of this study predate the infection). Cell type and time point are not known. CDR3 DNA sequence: TGTGCCAGCAGCCCCGGGACAGGGGGAGACGAGCAGTACTTC. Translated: CASSPGTGGDEQYF.